This T cell receptor beta chain appears in the sequencing data of a study of T cell responses to AZD1222 COVID-19 vaccine. Worth noting for this clone: No antigen is known for it.

Produced via immunoSEQ multiplex PCR; TCRdb's table is partial and in-frame only. The sample holds 100,000 to 150,000 clones, roughly 89% seen once. Germline CDR1 and CDR2: SGDLS and YYNGEE. This CDR3 is 16 amino acids long. V was trimmed by 3 bases and J by 0 bases, leaving 14 bases between them. Study outcomes and limitations: In the spike-specific TCR repertoire, nearly half reportedly target unmutated variant regions. Spike-specific TCR breadth and depth grew following two AZD1222 doses. Clonal diversity was possibly underestimated, and the donors were mostly white British, with more females.

The source was peripheral blood, collected on day 0 of AZD1222 vaccination. This receptor was identified in an adult in good health. The rearrangement joins TRBV9 to TRBJ2-3, with a possible D match to TRBD2 (6 bases). The CDR3 sequence: CASSAGLTASTDTQYF. CDR3 coding DNA: TGTGCCAGCAGCGCGGGACTTACGGCTAGCACAGATACGCAGTATTTT.